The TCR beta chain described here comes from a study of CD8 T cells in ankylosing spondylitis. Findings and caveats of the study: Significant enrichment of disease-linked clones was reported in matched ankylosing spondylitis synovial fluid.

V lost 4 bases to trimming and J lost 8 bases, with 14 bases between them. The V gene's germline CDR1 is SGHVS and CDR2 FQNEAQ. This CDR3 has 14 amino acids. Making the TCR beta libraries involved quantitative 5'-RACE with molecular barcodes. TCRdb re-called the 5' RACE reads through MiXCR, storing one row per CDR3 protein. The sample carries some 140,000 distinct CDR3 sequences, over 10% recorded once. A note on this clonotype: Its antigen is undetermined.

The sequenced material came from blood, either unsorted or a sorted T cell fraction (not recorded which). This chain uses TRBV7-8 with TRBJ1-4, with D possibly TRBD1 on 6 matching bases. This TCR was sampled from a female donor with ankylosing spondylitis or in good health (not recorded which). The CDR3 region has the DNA TGTGCCAGCAGCTATCAGGGGTGGACGGAAAAACTGTTTTTT. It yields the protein CASSYQGWTEKLFF.